This is a list of T cell receptor beta chains from one sample in a study of CD8+CD57+ T cells in acquired aplastic anemia. TCRdb re-analysed the reads in MiXCR, keeping a single row per CDR3 protein. The sample holds hundreds of thousands of distinct CDR3 sequences; approximately 58% are singletons and the top ten take around 1.3%. The sample taken for sequencing was sorted CD4+, CD8+, or CD8+CD57+ T cells (not recorded which) from PBMCs. The origin of the receptors is a human donor with aplastic anemia. Each CDR3 is given with its conserved first and last residue. A D gene is named only where the DNA matches it firmly. Clone size is shown for a subset of rows, as once, few, many or a class of expanded clone.

j_call | v_call | d_call | clone_size | cdr3_aa | cdr3_nt
TRBJ1-1 | TRBV20-1 | - | - | CSAGETGFMDTEAFF | TGCAGTGCTGGAGAAACAGGGTTTATGGACACTGAAGCTTTCTTT
TRBJ2-7 | TRBV20-1 | TRBD2 | - | CSARSGTSGSYEQYF | TGCAGTGCTAGATCCGGGACTAGCGGGAGCTACGAGCAGTACTTC
TRBJ2-3 | TRBV20-1 | TRBD1 | many | CSAYPKQGPLGDTQYF | TGCAGTGCGTACCCGAAACAGGGGCCCCTGGGAGATACGCAGTATTTT
TRBJ1-1 | TRBV2 | - | - | CASSPRGGAVIWAFF | TGTGCCAGCAGTCCTCGGGGAGGGGCAGTAATATGGGCTTTCTTT
TRBJ1-2 | TRBV7-3 | - | - | CASSTTDTGPYGYTF | TGTGCCAGCAGCACAACAGACACCGGGCCCTATGGCTACACCTTC
TRBJ2-7 | TRBV12-5 | TRBD1 | many | CASGLPLRPKPGQIPNEQYF | TGTGCTAGTGGTTTGCCCCTCCGCCCCAAGCCGGGACAGATACCCAACGAGCAGTACTTC
TRBJ1-1 | TRBV5-1 | - | many | CASSWRGGSVNTEAFF | TGCGCCAGCAGCTGGAGGGGAGGGTCGGTGAACACTGAAGCTTTCTTT
TRBJ1-1 | TRBV6-9 | - | - | CASSEQKFTEAFF | TGTGCCAGCAGTGAACAGAAATTCACTGAAGCTTTCTTT
TRBJ2-2 | TRBV12-5 | - | many | CASGFKGTGELFF | TGTGCTAGTGGTTTCAAGGGGACCGGGGAGCTGTTTTTT
TRBJ1-6 | TRBV20-1 | - | few | CSARFGANNSPLHF | TGCAGTGCTAGATTCGGGGCCAATAATTCACCCCTCCACTTT
TRBJ2-3 | TRBV7-8 | - | - | CASSYDIASTDTQYF | TGTGCCAGCAGCTATGACATAGCTAGCACAGATACGCAGTATTTT
TRBJ1-1 | TRBV7-8 | TRBD1 | many | CASSSGTGLSTEAFF | TGTGCCAGCAGCTCAGGGACAGGGTTGAGCACTGAAGCTTTCTTT
TRBJ1-2 | TRBV6-5 | - | many | CASREQAAGYTF | TGTGCCAGCAGGGAACAGGCCGCGGGCTACACCTTC
TRBJ1-5 | TRBV20-1 | - | - | CSARGMQGNQPQHF | TGCAGCGCTAGAGGTATGCAGGGCAATCAGCCCCAGCATTTT
TRBJ2-1 | TRBV19 | - | many | CASSMGSSYNEQFF | TGTGCCAGTAGTATGGGGAGCTCCTACAATGAGCAGTTCTTC
TRBJ1-2 | TRBV15 | TRBD1 | many | CATKDRLNYGYTF | TGTGCCACCAAGGACAGGCTTAACTATGGCTACACCTTC
TRBJ2-7 | TRBV12-3/TRBV12-4 | - | - | CASILRGSSYEQYF | TGTGCCAGCATTCTGAGGGGGAGCTCCTACGAGCAGTACTTC
TRBJ2-7 | TRBV20-1 | - | - | CSAVPAPKLEQYF | TGCAGTGCAGTACCAGCCCCAAAACTCGAGCAGTACTTC
TRBJ1-6 | TRBV6-4 | TRBD1 | - | CASSEGTGDNSPLHF | TGTGCCAGCAGTGAAGGGACAGGGGATAATTCACCCCTCCACTTT
TRBJ1-5 | TRBV5-8 | TRBD1 | - | CASSGRQGRNQPQHF | TGTGCCAGCAGCGGCCGACAGGGACGCAATCAGCCCCAGCATTTT
TRBJ2-7 | TRBV3-1 | TRBD2 | many | CASSEASGRSYEQYF | TGTGCCAGCAGCGAGGCTAGCGGGCGGTCCTACGAGCAGTACTTC
TRBJ2-5 | TRBV5-4 | TRBD1 | many | CASSSLDRVDQETQYF | TGTGCCAGCAGCTCCCTGGACAGGGTGGACCAAGAGACCCAGTACTTC
TRBJ2-7 | TRBV2 | - | few | CASSERTAEQYF | TGTGCCAGCAGTGAAAGAACAGCCGAGCAGTACTTC
TRBJ1-4 | TRBV7-9 | - | once | CASSFNPGGEKLFF | TGTGCCAGCAGCTTTAATCCCGGGGGAGAAAAACTGTTTTTT
TRBJ1-3 | TRBV20-1 | TRBD1 | - | CSASQTGVVKGNTIYF | TGCAGTGCTAGTCAGACAGGGGTCGTTAAAGGAAACACCATATATTTT
TRBJ1-1 | TRBV2 | TRBD1 | - | CASSDLSGGAGTEAFF | TGTGCCAGCAGTGATTTGTCAGGGGGCGCGGGCACTGAAGCTTTCTTT
TRBJ1-2 | TRBV20-1 | TRBD1 | many | CSARLHRDRVAYGYTF | TGCAGTGCTAGACTACACCGGGACAGGGTGGCCTATGGCTACACCTTC
TRBJ1-3 | TRBV15 | TRBD1 | - | CATTGGSGNTIYF | TGTGCCACGACAGGGGGGAGTGGAAACACCATATATTTT
TRBJ2-5 | TRBV7-7 | - | - | CASSSPPAQYF | TGTGCTAGCAGCTCACCCCCGGCCCAGTACTTC
TRBJ2-4 | TRBV18 | - | - | CASSQGQLNIQYF | TGTGCCAGCTCACAAGGACAGTTAAACATTCAGTACTTC
TRBJ1-5 | TRBV18 | - | few | CASSPPNRGSNQPQHF | TGTGCCAGCTCACCACCGAACCGGGGGAGCAATCAGCCCCAGCATTTT